Listed below are T cell receptor beta chains from one sample, sequenced in a study of beta chain features in type 1 diabetes. Sequencing used immunoSEQ multiplex PCR; TCRdb keeps in-frame clones, though not all of them. The sample contains some 290,000 clones, roughly an eighth of which appear only once. The source material was naive CD4+ T cells from blood. These TCRs come from a man aged 25-40 years with type 1 diabetes. Both conserved end residues are trimmed from each CDR3. The order of the fields is J gene, V gene, CDR3 protein.

J gene: TRBJ1-5
V gene: TRBV25-1
CDR3 protein: ASSDPGQGDQPQH

J gene: TRBJ2-3
V gene: TRBV7-3
CDR3 protein: ASSPGGSTDTQY

J gene: TRBJ2-1
V gene: TRBV6-5
CDR3 protein: ASRPGGSLVNEQF

J gene: TRBJ1-2
V gene: TRBV2
CDR3 protein: ASTQDRGYGYT

J gene: TRBJ2-7
V gene: TRBV27
CDR3 protein: ASRHRSDEQY

J gene: TRBJ2-3
V gene: TRBV28
CDR3 protein: ASSFWTSGSLADTQY

J gene: TRBJ2-2
V gene: TRBV28
CDR3 protein: ASMGFTSRNTGELF

J gene: TRBJ2-1
V gene: TRBV30
CDR3 protein: AEGGQGIYNEQF

J gene: TRBJ2-3
V gene: TRBV5-1
CDR3 protein: ASSIGQGGDTQY

J gene: TRBJ2-3
V gene: TRBV5-1
CDR3 protein: ASSLGGQSTDTQY

J gene: TRBJ1-1
V gene: TRBV7-2
CDR3 protein: ASSLGADRQPNTEAF